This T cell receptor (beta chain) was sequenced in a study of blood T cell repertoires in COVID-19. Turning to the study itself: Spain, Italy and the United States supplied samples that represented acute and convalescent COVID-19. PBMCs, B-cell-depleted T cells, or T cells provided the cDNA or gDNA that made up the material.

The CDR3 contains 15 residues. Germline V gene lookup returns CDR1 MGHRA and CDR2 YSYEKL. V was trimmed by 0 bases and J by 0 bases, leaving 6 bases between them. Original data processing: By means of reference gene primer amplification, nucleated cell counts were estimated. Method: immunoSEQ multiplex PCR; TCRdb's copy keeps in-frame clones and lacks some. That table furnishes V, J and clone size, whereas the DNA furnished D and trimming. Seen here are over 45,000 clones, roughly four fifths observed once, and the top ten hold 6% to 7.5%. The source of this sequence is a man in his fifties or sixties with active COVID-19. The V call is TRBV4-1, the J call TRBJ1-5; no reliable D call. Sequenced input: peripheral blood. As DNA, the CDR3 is TGCGCCAGCAGCCAAGATGGCAATAGCAATCAGCCCCAGCATTTT. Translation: CASSQDGNSNQPQHF.